The T cell receptor beta chain described here comes from a study of human thymus T cells. Study-wide results and caveats: Related studies found that unrelated individuals share highly overlapping thymic repertoires.

In regard to this clone: What it recognizes is unknown.

The table came from immunoSEQ multiplex PCR; TCRdb's copy has only in-frame clones and leaves some out. The sample lists 60,000 to 75,000 clones; 95% were seen once. Thymic tissue was derived from resections collected during corrective heart surgery. V shed 8 bases and J 5 bases; nucleotides not matched to a gene: 19. Looked up from germline, CDR1 is SNHLY and CDR2 is FYNNEI. The CDR3 has 17 amino acids. The rearrangement uses TRBV2 and TRBJ2-5, with 8 bases identical to TRBD2. The source material was thymus tissue. This sequence was found in a girl less than two years old with a congenital heart defect but otherwise immunologically healthy. The CDR3 DNA reads as TGTGCCAGCCTTGGTAATACCGGGACTAGAAATTGGGAGACCCAGTACTTC. This gives the protein CASLGNTGTRNWETQYF.